The entry below gives a single T cell receptor beta chain sequence along with its context. This clonotype was counted a few times. Its antigen has not been determined. Base quality data are lacking; no much larger clone is found one base away. In the ophthalmopathy patients, disease was moderately to severely active, with a Clinical Activity Score of 3 or more, a NOSPECS grade of 4 or more, and a duration of less than 3 months. Patients with uncontrolled infections, other autoimmune diseases, pregnancy or lactation were excluded. Clinical symptoms, serum thyroxine and TRAb, thyroid ultrasound, and orbital computed tomography formed the basis for the diagnoses. Ficoll-Paque density gradient centrifugation was used to isolate PBMCs from approximately 10 ml of fresh peripheral blood. Total RNA was extracted with Trizol reagent, and quality was checked on an Agilent 2100 Bioanalyzer. These data originate in a study of T cells in Graves' hyperthyroidism and ophthalmopathy (dated by TCRdb to between 2019 and 2020). Regarding the research as a whole: Peripheral blood was collected at initial diagnosis, before any treatment. TCR V-J signatures able to tell the groups apart were searched for in a discovery cohort of 95 or so patients, of whom roughly 42 had Graves' ophthalmopathy and about 60 had stable Graves' hyperthyroidism. Whether ophthalmopathy could be predicted prospectively was tested in an independent validation cohort made up of under 20 hyperthyroidism patients plus 17 patients who later progressed to ophthalmopathy. The 95 to 100 discovery patients were randomly divided into training and test sets at a 7:3 ratio. In six Graves' hyperthyroidism patients, the study also compared T-cell repertoires from thyroid tissue with T-cell repertoires from blood. After blood sampling, hyperthyroidism patients were treated with methimazole at a starting dose of 30 mg daily, and ophthalmopathy patients were treated with high-dose intravenous methylprednisolone. According to the paper, TCR Vbeta CDR3 sequencing was carried out on 120 to 150 peripheral blood samples, which came from more than 40 ophthalmopathy, under 80 hyperthyroidism and approximately 17 progressor patients. The study at large found these results: In validation, progression to ophthalmopathy was predicted by the model with almost 71% sensitivity and around 75% specificity, a median of approximately 6.5 months before onset. Most expanded thyroid clonotypes (frequency above 0.001) were also detected in blood, suggesting blood repertoires may reflect thyroid immune responses. No statistical method was used to set the sample size in advance, and investigators knew the group allocation. Ophthalmopathy was separated from stable hyperthyroidism by a 13 V-J signature model, with 85% to 90% sensitivity and about 81% specificity obtained in cross-validation and 80%/75% obtained in testing.

V is reduced by 4 bases and J by 4 bases, leaving a spacing of 12 bases between them. The CDR3 runs 13 amino acids, cysteine and phenylalanine included. Solely the CDR3 DNA is kept, with 39 bases framed from the first base. Looking up the germline V gene (reference sequence) yields CDR1 DFQATT and CDR2 SNEGSKA. The TCR beta CDR3 regions were amplified from the RNA transcripts. The TCR CDR3 was subjected to a first round of RT-PCR using the HTBI primer set and the Qiagen OneStep RT-PCR kit. The libraries were constructed in a second round of multiplex PCR and then size-selected and purified. Sequencing of the libraries was done on an Illumina HiSeq2000 using paired-end 100 bp reads. The original pipeline was this. SOAPnuke was used to process the raw data, throwing out any read that contained adapters or uncalled bases, had a mean Phred below 15, or lacked an exact constant-primer or identifier match. High-quality paired reads were merged using COPE v1.2.5, and each unique nucleotide sequence was defined as a clonotype. Clonotypes were aligned to IMGT TRBV, TRBD and TRBJ reference segments using MiTCR v1.1. The analysis was restricted to V-J combinations with a frequency above 0.0001, which together covered 99.2% of the repertoires. A TCS score was defined as the ratio between F50 (clonal expansion) and ExV (chaos), using BLOSUM62-based TCRdist between CDR3 peptides within each V-J. Welch's t-statistics and random forest reduced fewer than 550 V-J features to 13, which were used in a naive Bayes classifier (R e1071). The public reads were reanalyzed by TCRdb: fastp trimming at Q25, MiXCR alignment, in-frame beta chains only. CDR3 protein sequences are deduplicated, and each keeps its most common genes and DNA. The V and J calls shown here were made by TCRdb, not taken from the authors' results. In this sample the table shows more than 500,000 distinct CDR3 sequences, more than 15% of which occur a single time. Over 25% of the sample is held by the ten biggest clonotypes.

The chain was built from TRBV20-1 and TRBJ2-3, with no reliable assignment of the D segment. The source material was blood. The TCR sequence derives from a woman in her twenties or thirties with Graves' ophthalmopathy. The nucleotide sequence reads as follows: TGCAGTGCTACCCCCGTGGTGGCAGATACGCAGTATTTT. This is translated as CSATPVVADTQYF.